The 19 T cell receptor beta chains below were found in one sample sequenced in a study of blood T cell repertoires in COVID-19. TCRdb's copy holds only in-frame clones and misses some; the assay was immunoSEQ multiplex PCR. This table holds some 110,000 clones, around 90% found once. Specimen: peripheral blood. These receptors came from a human donor in a cohort sampled during active COVID-19.

The rearrangement uses TRBV10-3 and TRBJ1-5, with a tentative D call TRBD1 (5 bases). This CDR3 spans 13 amino acids. V was shortened by 6 bases and J by 2 bases, with 8 bases between the two germline ends. CDR1 and CDR2 (germline): ENHRY, SYGVKD. As DNA, the CDR3 is TGTGCCATCAGCAAGACAGGCAATCAGCCCCAGCATTTT. Translating gives CAISKTGNQPQHF.

J is TRBJ2-2 and V is TRBV2; the D gene is possibly TRBD2 (5 bases). CDR1 and CDR2 (germline): SNHLY, FYNNEI. The CDR3 runs to 13 residues. Between the trimmed V and J ends, which lost 5 bases and 5 bases, there was a span of 9 bases. The CDR3 region has the DNA TGTGCCAGCAGTTTACTAGAAACCGGGGAGCTGTTTTTT. Protein product: CASSLLETGELFF.

V is TRBV28 and J is TRBJ2-4; 7 positions agree with TRBD2. Germline loops: CDR1 MDHEN, CDR2 SYDVKM. This CDR3 spans 13 amino acids. With 8 bases clipped from V and 8 bases from J, the junction kept 9 bases outside the gene matches. The CDR3 sequence: CASWGGREYIQYF. For the CDR3, the DNA is TGTGCCAGCTGGGGCGGGCGGGAGTACATTCAGTACTTC.

The chain combines TRBV5-1 with TRBJ2-5; 9 bases fit TRBD2. Germline assignment: CDR1 SGHRS and CDR2 YFSETQ. This CDR3 region has 16 residues. The J segment lost 4 bases and the V segment lost 6 bases, leaving 13 bases of the junction unmatched. In nucleotides, the CDR3 is TGCGCCAGCACGGGGCCTAGCGGGATGTCTTTAGAGACCCAGTACTTC. Encoded protein: CASTGPSGMSLETQYF. Combining the CDR3 with reference TRBV5-1 and TRBJ2-5 gives the whole variable domain KAGVTQTPRYLIKTRGQQVTLSCSPISGHRSVSWYQQTPGQGLQFLFEYFSETQRNKGNFPGRFSGRQFSNSRSEMNVSTLELGDSALYLCASTGPSGMSLETQYFGPGTRLLVL.

J is TRBJ2-1 and V is TRBV7-8; D is uncertain. CDR3 length: 14 residues. The germline V gene has CDR1 SGHVS and CDR2 FQNEAQ. V lost 1 base and J 1 base, leaving 5 bases between the germline ends. For the CDR3, the DNA is TGTGCCAGCAGCTTAGAACAGTCCTACAATGAGCAGTTCTTC. Encoded protein: CASSLEQSYNEQFF.

The chain combines TRBV30 with TRBJ2-1; D is possibly TRBD2 (5 bases). The CDR3 sequence is 14 residues long. CDR1 and CDR2 from the germline V gene are GTSNPN and SVGIG (reference sequence). V was cut by 5 bases and J by 6 bases, with 17 bases left in between. CDR3 DNA sequence: TGTGCCTGGGGGCATCCTGCTAGCACCAATGAGCAGTTCTTC. It encodes CAWGHPASTNEQFF.

The chain employs TRBV6-1 and TRBJ1-1, with a possible D match to TRBD1 (6 bases). Per germline, CDR1 MNHNS and CDR2 SASEGT. The length of the CDR3 is 16 residues. V was trimmed by 4 bases and J by 8 bases, leaving 23 bases between them. CDR3 DNA: TGTGCCAGCAGTGTCCACAGGGTCTCCCTAGGATCGGAAGCTTTCTTT. Translated, it gives CASSVHRVSLGSEAFF.

J is TRBJ2-1 and V is TRBV5-4; the D gene is possibly TRBD1 (6 bases). V was pared by 0 bases and J by 5 bases, with 12 bases between. The V gene's germline CDR1 is SGHNT and CDR2 YYREEE (reference sequence). This CDR3 comprises 15 residues. DNA for the CDR3: TGTGCCAGCAGCTTGGCCCGGGACATAAACAATGAGCAGTTCTTC. Protein product: CASSLARDINNEQFF.

This sequence joins TRBV2 and TRBJ1-2; 7 nucleotides align to TRBD1. Germline lookup yields CDR1 SNHLY and CDR2 FYNNEI. This CDR3 is built from 10 residues. CDR3 in amino acids: CVEGQNGYTF. The CDR3 nucleotides read TGTGTAGAGGGACAGAATGGCTACACCTTC. The variable domain in full, completed from reference TRBV2 and TRBJ1-2, reads EPEVTQTPSHQVTQMGQEVILRCVPISNHLYFYWYRQILGQKVEFLVSFYNNEISEKSEIFDDQFSVERPDGSNFTLKIRSTKLEDSAMYFCVEGQNGYTFGSGTRLTVV.

This clone was counted once. The chain employs TRBV6-1 and TRBJ2-1, with a weak D call TRBD1 (6 bases). Germline V lookup: CDR1 MNHNS, CDR2 SASEGT. The ends were cut back, 3 bases at V and 7 bases at J, with 13 bases in the middle. The CDR3 loop spans 14 amino acids. CDR3 sequence reads: CASSEPTRGNEQFF. CDR3 bases: TGTGCCAGCAGTGAGCCTACGAGGGGGAATGAGCAGTTCTTC.

This clone was seen once. This chain joins TRBV5-5 and TRBJ2-3; 10 bases fit TRBD1. Trimming took 2 bases from V and 1 from J; bases not matched to a gene: 1. CDR3 size: 15 residues. Germline V gene data show CDR1 as SGHKS and CDR2 as YYEKEE (reference sequence). CDR3 coding DNA: TGTGCCAGCAGCTTTGGGACAGGGGGCACAGATACGCAGTATTTT. It is translated as CASSFGTGGTDTQYF.

The chain employs TRBV19 and TRBJ1-2; 7 positions match TRBD1. The CDR3 contains 15 residues. The germline CDR1 and CDR2 sequences are LNHDA and SQIVND (reference sequence). Trimming cost V 7 bases and J 4 bases; bases outside gene matches: 12. The CDR3 loop is CASTRRAGGAYGYTF. The DNA for the CDR3 is TGTGCCAGTACCCGAAGGGCAGGGGGTGCCTATGGCTACACCTTC.

The chain has TRBV7-9 and TRBJ1-6; 7 positions match TRBD1. The germline V gene has CDR1 SEHNR and CDR2 FQNEAQ (reference sequence). The CDR3 runs to 14 residues. V lost 5 bases and J lost 9; bases outside the gene matches: 7. CDR3 amino acids: CASSNRDSSSPLHF. In nucleotides, the CDR3 is TGTGCCAGCAGCAACCGGGACAGCAGTTCACCCCTCCACTTT.

This clone was counted only a few times. The V gene is TRBV3-1 (or the pseudogene TRBV3-2), the J gene TRBJ1-3; D gene ambiguous. The CDR3 has 17 residues. Germline V gene lookup returns CDR1 LGHDT and CDR2 YNNKEL (reference sequence). The V end was cut by 4 bases, the J end by 2 bases, with 18 bases between. CDR3 region: CASSLRQPGGTGNTIYF. The CDR3 DNA is TGTGCCAGCAGCCTCCGCCAGCCGGGCGGGACTGGAAACACCATATATTTT.

The chain uses TRBV5-6 and TRBJ1-5, with 9 nucleotides matching TRBD1. There are 15 residues in the CDR3. Losses at the gene ends were 3 bases for V and 9 bases for J; bases not matched to a gene: 10. CDR1 and CDR2 (germline): SGHDT, YYEEEE. CDR3 sequence reads: CASSWGQGPVGPQHF. The CDR3 nucleotides are TGTGCCAGCAGCTGGGGACAGGGCCCCGTGGGGCCCCAGCATTTT.

The sample holds one count of this clone. The chain couples TRBV2 to TRBJ2-5; 7 nucleotides line up with TRBD1. This CDR3 has 13 residues. Germline V CDR1 and CDR2: SNHLY, FYNNEI. The V and J ends lost 5 bases and 5 bases, in that order; junction bases with no gene match: 5. CDR3 residues: CASSRQGDETQYF. In nucleotides, the CDR3 is TGTGCCAGCAGTAGACAGGGTGATGAGACCCAGTACTTC.

This clone was seen more than once but under ten times. The rearrangement uses TRBV7-6 and TRBJ2-5, with TRBD1 matching 9 bases. The CDR3 consists of 18 residues. After removal of 5 bases from V and 6 bases from J, the junction contained 19 bases not matched to a gene. In germline, CDR1 is SGHVS, CDR2 FNYEAQ. The DNA for the CDR3 is TGTGCCAGCAGCCCAATACTGGGACAGGGAGGCTCAATGAAGACCCAGTACTTC. Its protein product is CASSPILGQGGSMKTQYF.

The chain couples TRBV7-9 to TRBJ2-5, with a tentative D call TRBD1 (5 bases). Germline V gene lookup returns CDR1 SEHNR and CDR2 FQNEAQ (reference sequence). This CDR3 region has 17 residues. V was cut by 5 bases and J by 1 base, with 20 bases left in between. CDR3 sequence (DNA): TGTGCCAGCAGCAACATAAGGTACAGGCAGAGCCAAGAGACCCAGTACTTC. Translation gives CASSNIRYRQSQETQYF.

This rearrangement joins TRBV28 to TRBJ2-3; D may be TRBD2 (6 bases). Germline CDR1 reads MDHEN; CDR2 reads SYDVKM. The ends were cut back, 7 bases at V and 1 base at J, with 27 bases in the middle. The CDR3 is made up of 19 amino acids. The CDR3 here is CASTTNEKPGTAGTDTQYF. The DNA of the CDR3 is TGTGCCAGCACCACTAATGAAAAACCCGGGACTGCAGGCACAGATACGCAGTATTTT.